This TCR beta chain was documented in a study of T cell repertoires in cytomegalovirus infection. Study-wide points: Dominating the ex vivo response were HLA-C-restricted CMV-specific TCR beta clonotypes.

The CDR3 runs 13 residues. V lost 5 bases to trimming and J lost 5 bases, with 10 bases between them. The germline V gene has CDR1 SGHVS and CDR2 FNYEAQ. This clonotype has ten or more counts. As yet, its antigen is unknown. Each CDR3 protein gets one entry after TCRdb re-called the reads with MiXCR. The data hold roughly 600,000 distinct CDR3 sequences, with approximately 25% observed a single time. The clonotype comes from a human donor in good health (CMV status not recorded). Some clones in this sample may be carry-over from other donors' samples. The chain carries TRBV7-6 and TRBJ2-1; D uncertain. Specimen: CD8+ T cells from PBMCs. For the CDR3, the DNA is TGTGCCAGCAGCAATAGAGGCAACAATGAGCAGTTCTTC. It translates to CASSNRGNNEQFF.